This TCR beta chain is drawn from a study of CD8+ T cells in alopecia areata. V shed 1 base, J shed 0 bases, and the junction held 2 bases outside the gene matches. The CDR3 runs 14 residues. Germline V gene sequence: CDR1 GTSNPN, CDR2 SVGIG (reference sequence). Treatment defined: oral pan-JAK inhibitor, 5-10 mg twice daily. Once RNA had been extracted, it was reverse transcribed into cDNA to act as the sequencing template. The method was immunoSEQ multiplex PCR; TCRdb's version includes in-frame clones alone and lacks a portion of them. The sample records 85,000 to 95,000 clones, just over 70% being singletons.

This material consisted of CD8+ T cells sorted from blood, taken at approximately week 44, from a patient treated with tofacitinib. The receptor comes from a human donor with alopecia areata. J is TRBJ1-1 and V is TRBV30; 7 nucleotides agree with TRBD1. CDR3 amino acids: CAWSAGGLNTEAFF. Written as DNA, the CDR3 is TGTGCCTGGAGTGCAGGGGGATTGAACACTGAAGCTTTCTTT.